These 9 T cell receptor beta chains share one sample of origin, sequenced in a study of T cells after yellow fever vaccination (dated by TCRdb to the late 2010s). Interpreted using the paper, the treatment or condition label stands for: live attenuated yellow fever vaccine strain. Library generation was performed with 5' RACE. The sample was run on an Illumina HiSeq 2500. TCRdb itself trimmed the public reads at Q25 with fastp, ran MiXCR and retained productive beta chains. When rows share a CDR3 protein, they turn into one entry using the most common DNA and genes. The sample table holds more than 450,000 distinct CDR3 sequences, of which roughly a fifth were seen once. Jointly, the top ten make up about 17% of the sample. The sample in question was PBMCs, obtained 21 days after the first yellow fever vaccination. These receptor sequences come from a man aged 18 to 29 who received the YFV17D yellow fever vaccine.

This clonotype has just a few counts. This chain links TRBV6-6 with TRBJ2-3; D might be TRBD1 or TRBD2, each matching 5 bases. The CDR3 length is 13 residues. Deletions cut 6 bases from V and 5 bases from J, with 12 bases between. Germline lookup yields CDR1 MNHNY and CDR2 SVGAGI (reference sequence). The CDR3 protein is CASRGVSRDTQYF. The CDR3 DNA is TGTGCCAGCAGGGGGGTATCACGAGATACGCAGTATTTT.

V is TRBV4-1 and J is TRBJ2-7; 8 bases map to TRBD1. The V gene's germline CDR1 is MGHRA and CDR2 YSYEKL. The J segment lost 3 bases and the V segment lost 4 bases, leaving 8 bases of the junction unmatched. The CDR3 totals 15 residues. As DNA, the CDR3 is TGCGCCAGCAGCCGGGAACAGGGGGTCGGCTACGAGCAGTACGTC. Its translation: CASSREQGVGYEQYV.

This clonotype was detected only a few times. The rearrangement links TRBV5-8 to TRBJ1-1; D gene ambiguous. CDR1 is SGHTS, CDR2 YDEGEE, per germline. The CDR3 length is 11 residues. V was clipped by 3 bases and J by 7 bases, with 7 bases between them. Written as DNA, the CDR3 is TGTGCCAGCAGCTCTGACGGTGAAGCTTTCTTT. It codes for CASSSDGEAFF.

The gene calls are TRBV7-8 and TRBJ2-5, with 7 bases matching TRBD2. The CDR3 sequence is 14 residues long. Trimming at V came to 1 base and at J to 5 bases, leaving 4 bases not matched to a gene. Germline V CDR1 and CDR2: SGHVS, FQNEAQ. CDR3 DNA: TGTGCCAGCAGCTTAGGGGGAGGGTGGGAGACCCAGTACTTC. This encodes CASSLGGGWETQYF. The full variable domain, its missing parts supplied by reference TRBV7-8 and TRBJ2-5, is GAGVSQSPRYKVAKRGQDVALRCDPISGHVSLFWYQQALGQGPEFLTYFQNEAQLDKSGLPSDRFFAERPEGSVSTLKIQRTQQEDSAVYLCASSLGGGWETQYFGPGTRLLVL.

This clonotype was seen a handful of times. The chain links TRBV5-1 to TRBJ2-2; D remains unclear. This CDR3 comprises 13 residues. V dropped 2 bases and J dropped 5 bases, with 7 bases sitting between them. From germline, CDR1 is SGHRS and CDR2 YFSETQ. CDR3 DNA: TGCGCCAGCAGCTTTGAGGTGACCGGGGAGCTGTTTTTT. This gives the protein CASSFEVTGELFF.

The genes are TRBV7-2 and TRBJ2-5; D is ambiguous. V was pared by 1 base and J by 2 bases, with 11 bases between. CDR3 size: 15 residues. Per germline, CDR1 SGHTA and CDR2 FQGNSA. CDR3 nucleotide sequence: TGTGCCAGCAGCTTAGTCGCCAGGTTTCAAGAGACCCAGTACTTC. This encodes CASSLVARFQETQYF.

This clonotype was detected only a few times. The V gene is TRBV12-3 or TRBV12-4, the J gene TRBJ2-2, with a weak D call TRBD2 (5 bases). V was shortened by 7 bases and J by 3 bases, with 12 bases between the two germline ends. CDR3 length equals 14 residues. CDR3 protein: CASTPSGYTGELFF. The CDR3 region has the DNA TGTGCCAGCACCCCATCGGGATACACCGGGGAGCTGTTTTTT.

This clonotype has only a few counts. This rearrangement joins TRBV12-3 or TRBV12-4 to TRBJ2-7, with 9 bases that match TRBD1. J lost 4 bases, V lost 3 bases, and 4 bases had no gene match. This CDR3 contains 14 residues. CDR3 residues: CASSFQGTGYEQYF. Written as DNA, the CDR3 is TGTGCCAGCAGTTTCCAGGGGACAGGGTACGAGCAGTACTTC.

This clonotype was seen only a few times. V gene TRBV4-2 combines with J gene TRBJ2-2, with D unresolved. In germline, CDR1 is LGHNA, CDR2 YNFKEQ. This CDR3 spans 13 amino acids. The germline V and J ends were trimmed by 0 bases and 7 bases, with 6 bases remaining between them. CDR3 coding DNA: TGTGCCAGCAGCCAAGACGGTATCGGGGAGCTGTTTTTT. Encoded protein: CASSQDGIGELFF.